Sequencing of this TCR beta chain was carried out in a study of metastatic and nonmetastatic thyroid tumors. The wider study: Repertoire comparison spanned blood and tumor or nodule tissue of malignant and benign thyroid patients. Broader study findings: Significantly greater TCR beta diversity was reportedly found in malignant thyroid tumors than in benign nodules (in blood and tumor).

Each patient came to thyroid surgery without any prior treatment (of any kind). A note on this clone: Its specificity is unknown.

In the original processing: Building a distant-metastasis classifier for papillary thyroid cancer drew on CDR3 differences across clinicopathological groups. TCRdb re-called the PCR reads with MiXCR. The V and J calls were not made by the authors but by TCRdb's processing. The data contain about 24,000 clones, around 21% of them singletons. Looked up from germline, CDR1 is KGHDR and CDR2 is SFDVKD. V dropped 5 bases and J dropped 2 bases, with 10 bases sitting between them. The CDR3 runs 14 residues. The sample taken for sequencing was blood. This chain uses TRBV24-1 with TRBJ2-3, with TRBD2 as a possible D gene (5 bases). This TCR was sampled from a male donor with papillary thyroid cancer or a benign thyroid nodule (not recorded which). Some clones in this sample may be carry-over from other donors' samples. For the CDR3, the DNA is TGTGCCACCAGTGCTAGAGACTACACAGATACGCAGTATTTT. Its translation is CATSARDYTDTQYF.